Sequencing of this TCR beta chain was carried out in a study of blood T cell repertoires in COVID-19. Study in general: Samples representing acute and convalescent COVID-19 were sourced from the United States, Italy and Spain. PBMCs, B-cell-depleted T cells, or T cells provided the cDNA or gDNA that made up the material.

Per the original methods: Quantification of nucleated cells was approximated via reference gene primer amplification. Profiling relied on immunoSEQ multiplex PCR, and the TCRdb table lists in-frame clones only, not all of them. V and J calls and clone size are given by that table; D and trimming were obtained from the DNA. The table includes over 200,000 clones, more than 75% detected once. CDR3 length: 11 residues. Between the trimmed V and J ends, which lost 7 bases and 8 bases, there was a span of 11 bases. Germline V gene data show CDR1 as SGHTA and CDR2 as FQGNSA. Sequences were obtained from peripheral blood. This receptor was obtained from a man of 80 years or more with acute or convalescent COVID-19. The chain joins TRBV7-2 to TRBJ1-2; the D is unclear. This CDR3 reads CASISGSGYTF. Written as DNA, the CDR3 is TGTGCCAGCATCTCGGGATCGGGCTACACCTTC.